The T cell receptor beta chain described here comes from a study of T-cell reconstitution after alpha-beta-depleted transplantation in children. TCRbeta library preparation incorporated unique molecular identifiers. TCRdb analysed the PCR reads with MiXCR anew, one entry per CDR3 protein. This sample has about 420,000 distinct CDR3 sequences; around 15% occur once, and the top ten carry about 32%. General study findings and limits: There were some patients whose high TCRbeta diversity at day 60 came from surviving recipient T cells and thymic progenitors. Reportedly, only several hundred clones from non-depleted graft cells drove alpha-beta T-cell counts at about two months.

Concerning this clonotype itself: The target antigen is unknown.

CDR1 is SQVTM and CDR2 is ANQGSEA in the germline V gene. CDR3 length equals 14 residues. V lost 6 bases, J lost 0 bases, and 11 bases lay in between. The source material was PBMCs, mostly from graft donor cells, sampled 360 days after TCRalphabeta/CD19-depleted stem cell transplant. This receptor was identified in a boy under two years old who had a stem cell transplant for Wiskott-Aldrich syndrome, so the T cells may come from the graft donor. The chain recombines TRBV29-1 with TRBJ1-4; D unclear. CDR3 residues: CSVLSGATNEKLFF. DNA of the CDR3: TGCAGCGTCCTCTCAGGAGCAACTAATGAAAAACTGTTTTTT.